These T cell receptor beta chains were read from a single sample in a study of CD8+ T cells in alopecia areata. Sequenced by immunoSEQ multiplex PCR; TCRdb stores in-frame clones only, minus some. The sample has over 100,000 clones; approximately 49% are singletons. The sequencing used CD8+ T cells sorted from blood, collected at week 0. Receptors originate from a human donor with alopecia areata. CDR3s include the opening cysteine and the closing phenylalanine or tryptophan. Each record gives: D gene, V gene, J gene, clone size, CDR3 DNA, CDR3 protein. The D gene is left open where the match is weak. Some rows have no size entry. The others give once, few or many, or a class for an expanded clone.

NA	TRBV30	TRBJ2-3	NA	TGTGCCTGGACCCATGGGGGGGGCGAGGCAGATACGCAGTATTTT	CAWTHGGGEADTQYF
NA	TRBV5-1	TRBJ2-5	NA	TGCGCCAGCAGCGCTGAAGGGGTTTATCGAGAGACCCAGTACTTC	CASSAEGVYRETQYF
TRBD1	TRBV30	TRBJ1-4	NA	TGTGCCTGGGCGGGACAGGGGGAGGAAAAACTGTTTTTT	CAWAGQGEEKLFF
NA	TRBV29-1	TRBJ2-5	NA	TGCAGCGTTCCGGAGGGGCGCGAGACCCAGTACTTC	CSVPEGRETQYF
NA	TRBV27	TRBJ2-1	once	TGTGCCAGCAGCCGAGCCCCGAATGAGCAGTTCTTC	CASSRAPNEQFF
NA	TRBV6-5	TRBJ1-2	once	TGTGCCAGCAGTTACACCCACTCCTATGGCTACACCTTC	CASSYTHSYGYTF
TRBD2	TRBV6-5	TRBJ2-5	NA	TGTGCCAGCAACGGACTAGCGGGGGCCCAAGAGACCCAGTACTTC	CASNGLAGAQETQYF
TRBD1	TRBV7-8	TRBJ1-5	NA	TGTGCCAGCAGCTTAGACGGACAGGGGAATTATCAGCCCCAGCATTTT	CASSLDGQGNYQPQHF
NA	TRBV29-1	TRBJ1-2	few	TGCAGCGTTGTTGAAGGTTATAACTATGGCTACACCTTC	CSVVEGYNYGYTF
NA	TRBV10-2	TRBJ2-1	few	TGCGCCAGCAGTGGAATGGATGGGAATGAGCAGTTCTTC	CASSGMDGNEQFF
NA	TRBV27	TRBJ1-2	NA	TGTGCCAGCAGTTGGACGCCCCAATATGGCTACACCTTC	CASSWTPQYGYTF
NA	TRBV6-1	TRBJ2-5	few	TGTGCCAGCAGCCACCGCGGACACAACCAAGAGACCCAGTACTTC	CASSHRGHNQETQYF
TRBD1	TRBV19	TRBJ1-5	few	TGTGCCAGTAACCCGGGACAGGGGGCCAGTCAGCCCCAGCATTTT	CASNPGQGASQPQHF
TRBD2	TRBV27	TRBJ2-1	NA	TGTGCCAGCAGTTCCCTCCAGGGTAGCGGGGGGGACAATGAGCAGTTCTTC	CASSSLQGSGGDNEQFF
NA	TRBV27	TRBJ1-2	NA	TGTGCCAGCAGAAGACTAGGACGGTTAGCTAACTATGGCTACACCTTC	CASRRLGRLANYGYTF
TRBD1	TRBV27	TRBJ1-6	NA	TGTGCCAGCAGTTCTGGGACAGGGAGTAATTCACCCCTCCACTTT	CASSSGTGSNSPLHF
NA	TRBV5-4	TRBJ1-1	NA	TGTGCCAGCAGATCAGGATTTTCTGAAGCTTTCTTT	CASRSGFSEAFF
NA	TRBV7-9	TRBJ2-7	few	TGTGCCAGCAGCCCTCCGAGCGAGCAGTACTTC	CASSPPSEQYF
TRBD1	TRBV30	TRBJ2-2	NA	TGTGCCTGGAGTGCCGGGACAGCGAACACCGGGGAGCTGTTTTTT	CAWSAGTANTGELFF
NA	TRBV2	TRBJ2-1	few	TGTGCCAGCAGTGGCGGGGATAGCTACAATGAGCAGTTCTTC	CASSGGDSYNEQFF
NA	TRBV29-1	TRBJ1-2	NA	TGCAGCGTTGAAGGTCAGTCTAACTATGGCTACACCTTC	CSVEGQSNYGYTF
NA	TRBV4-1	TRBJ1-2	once	TGCGCCAGCAGCCAACGCTACGGGGATGGCTACACCTTC	CASSQRYGDGYTF
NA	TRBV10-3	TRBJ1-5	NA	TGTGCCATCAGTGAGTCCAGCAATCAGCCCCAGCATTTT	CAISESSNQPQHF
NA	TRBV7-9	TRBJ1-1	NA	TGTGCCAGCAGCTTAGTGAAGAGTGAAGCTTTCTTT	CASSLVKSEAFF
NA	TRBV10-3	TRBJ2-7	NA	TGTGCCATCAGTGAACCAGGATACTACGAGCAGTACTTC	CAISEPGYYEQYF
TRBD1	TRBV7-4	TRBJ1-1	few	TGTGCCAGCAGCCTCAGGGGGCTGAACACTGAAGCTTTCTTT	CASSLRGLNTEAFF
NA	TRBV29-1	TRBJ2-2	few	TGCAGCGTGGATCAGGGGCCCGGGGAGCTGTTTTTT	CSVDQGPGELFF
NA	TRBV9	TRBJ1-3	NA	TGTGCCAGCAGCGCTTCCGCCTCTGGAAACACCATATATTTT	CASSASASGNTIYF
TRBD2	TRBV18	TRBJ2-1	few	TGTGCCAGCTCAGGCGGGGGGGCAGACAATGAGCAGTTCTTC	CASSGGGADNEQFF
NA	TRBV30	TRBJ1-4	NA	TGTGCCTGGAGTGTTGATGAGGACGGACCTAATGAAAAACTGTTTTTT	CAWSVDEDGPNEKLFF
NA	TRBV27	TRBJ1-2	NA	TGTGCCAGCAGTTTTATGGGATCTAACTATGGCTACACCTTC	CASSFMGSNYGYTF